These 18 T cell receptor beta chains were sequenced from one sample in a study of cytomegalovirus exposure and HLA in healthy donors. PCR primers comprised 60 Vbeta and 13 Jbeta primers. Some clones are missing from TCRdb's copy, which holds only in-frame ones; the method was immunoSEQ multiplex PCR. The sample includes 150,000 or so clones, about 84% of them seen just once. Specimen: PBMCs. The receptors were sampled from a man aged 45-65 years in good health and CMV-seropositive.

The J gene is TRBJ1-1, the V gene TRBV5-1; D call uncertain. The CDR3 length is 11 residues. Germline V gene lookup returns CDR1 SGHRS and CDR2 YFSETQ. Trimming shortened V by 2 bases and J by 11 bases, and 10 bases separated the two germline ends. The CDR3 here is CASSLNGEAFF. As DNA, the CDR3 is TGCGCCAGCAGCTTAAACGGGGAGGCTTTCTTT.

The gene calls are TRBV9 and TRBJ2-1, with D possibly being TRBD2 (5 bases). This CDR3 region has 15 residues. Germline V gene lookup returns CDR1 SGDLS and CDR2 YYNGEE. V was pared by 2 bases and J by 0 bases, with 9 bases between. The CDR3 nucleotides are TGTGCCAGCAGCGTTTGGGAGTACTCCTACAATGAGCAGTTCTTC. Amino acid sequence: CASSVWEYSYNEQFF. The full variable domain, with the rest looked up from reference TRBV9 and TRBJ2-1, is DSGVTQTPKHLITATGQRVTLRCSPRSGDLSVYWYQQSLDQGLQFLIQYYNGEERAKGNILERFSAQQFPDLHSELNLSSLELGDSALYFCASSVWEYSYNEQFFGPGTRLTVL.

CDR3 region: CASRDRADTQYF. DNA of the CDR3: TGTGCCAGCAGGGACAGGGCAGATACGCAGTATTTT. The rearrangement uses TRBV2 and TRBJ2-3; 8 bases agree with TRBD1. The CDR3 runs 12 residues. Germline V CDR1 and CDR2: SNHLY, FYNNEI. The junction had 0 bases not matched to a gene; V was cut back by 6 bases and J by 4 bases.

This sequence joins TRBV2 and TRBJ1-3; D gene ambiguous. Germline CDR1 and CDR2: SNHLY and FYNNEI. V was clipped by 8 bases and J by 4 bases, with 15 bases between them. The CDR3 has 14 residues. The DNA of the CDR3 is TGTGCCAGCTCCGGACTCCGTGCGGGAAACACCATATATTTT. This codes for CASSGLRAGNTIYF.

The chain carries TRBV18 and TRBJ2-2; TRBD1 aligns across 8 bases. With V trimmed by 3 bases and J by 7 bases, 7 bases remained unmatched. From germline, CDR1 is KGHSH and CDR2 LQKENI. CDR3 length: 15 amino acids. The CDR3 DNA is TGTGCCAGCTCACCCCGGACAGGGATTGGCGGGGAGCTGTTTTTT. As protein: CASSPRTGIGGELFF.

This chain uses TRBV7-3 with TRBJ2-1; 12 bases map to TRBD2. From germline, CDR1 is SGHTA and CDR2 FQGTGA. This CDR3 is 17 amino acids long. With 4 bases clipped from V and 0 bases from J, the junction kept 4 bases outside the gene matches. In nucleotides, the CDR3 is TGTGCCAGCAGCTCCAGACTAGCGGGAGCCTCCTACAATGAGCAGTTCTTC. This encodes CASSSRLAGASYNEQFF.

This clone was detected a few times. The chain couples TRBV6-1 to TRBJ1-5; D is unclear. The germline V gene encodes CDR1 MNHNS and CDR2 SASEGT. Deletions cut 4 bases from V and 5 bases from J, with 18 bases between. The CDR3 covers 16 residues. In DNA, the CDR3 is TGTGCCAGCAGTGCATGGTCGAGTCTTTCTGATCAGCCCCAGCATTTT. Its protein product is CASSAWSSLSDQPQHF.

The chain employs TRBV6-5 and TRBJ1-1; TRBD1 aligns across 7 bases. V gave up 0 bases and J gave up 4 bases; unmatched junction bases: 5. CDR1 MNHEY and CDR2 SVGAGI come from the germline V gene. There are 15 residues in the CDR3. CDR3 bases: TGTGCCAGCAGTTACTCTCAGGGGGTTACCACTGAAGCTTTCTTT. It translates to CASSYSQGVTTEAFF.

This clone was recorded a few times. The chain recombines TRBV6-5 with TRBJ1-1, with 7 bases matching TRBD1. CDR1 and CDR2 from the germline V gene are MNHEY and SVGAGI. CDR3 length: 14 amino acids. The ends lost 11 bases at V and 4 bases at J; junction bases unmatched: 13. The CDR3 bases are TGTGCCGACGGGTTGGGGGCAGGGGGCACTGAAGCTTTCTTT. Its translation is CADGLGAGGTEAFF.

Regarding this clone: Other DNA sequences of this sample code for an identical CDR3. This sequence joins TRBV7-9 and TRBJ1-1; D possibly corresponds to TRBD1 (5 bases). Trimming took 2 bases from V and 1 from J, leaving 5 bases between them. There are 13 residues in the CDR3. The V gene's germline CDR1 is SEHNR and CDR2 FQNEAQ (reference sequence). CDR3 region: CASSLQGNTEAFF. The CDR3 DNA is TGTGCCAGCAGCTTACAGGGGAACACTGAAGCTTTCTTT.

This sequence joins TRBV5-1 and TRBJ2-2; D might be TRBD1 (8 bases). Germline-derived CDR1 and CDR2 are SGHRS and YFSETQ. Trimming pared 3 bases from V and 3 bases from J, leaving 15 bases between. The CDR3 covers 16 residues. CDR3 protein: CASSSRGTGDTGELFF. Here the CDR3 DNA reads TGCGCCAGCAGCTCGCGGGGGACAGGTGACACCGGGGAGCTGTTTTTT.

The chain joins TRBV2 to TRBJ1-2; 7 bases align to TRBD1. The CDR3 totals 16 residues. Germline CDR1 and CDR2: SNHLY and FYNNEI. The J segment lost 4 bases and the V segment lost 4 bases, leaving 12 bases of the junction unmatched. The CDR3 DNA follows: TGTGCCAGCAGTGCACGACAGGGAGGAGCCCCCTATGGCTACACCTTC. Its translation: CASSARQGGAPYGYTF.

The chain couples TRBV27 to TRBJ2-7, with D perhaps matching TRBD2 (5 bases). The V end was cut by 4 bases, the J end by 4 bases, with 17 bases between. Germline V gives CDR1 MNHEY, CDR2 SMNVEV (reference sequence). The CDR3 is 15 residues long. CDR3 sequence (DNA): TGTGCCAGCAGTTCCCCAGAGGGCAGGTCGTACGAGCAGTACTTC. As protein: CASSSPEGRSYEQYF.

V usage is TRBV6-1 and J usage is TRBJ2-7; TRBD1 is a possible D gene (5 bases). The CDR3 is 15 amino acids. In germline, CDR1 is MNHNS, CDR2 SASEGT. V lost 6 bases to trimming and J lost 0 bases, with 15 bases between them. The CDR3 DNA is TGTGCCAGCAGACCCCAACAGGCTAGCTCCTACGAGCAGTACTTC. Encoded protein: CASRPQQASSYEQYF.

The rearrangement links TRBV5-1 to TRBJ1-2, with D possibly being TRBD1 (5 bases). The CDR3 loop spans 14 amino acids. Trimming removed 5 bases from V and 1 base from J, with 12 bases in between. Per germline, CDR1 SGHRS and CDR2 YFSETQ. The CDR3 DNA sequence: TGCGCCAGCAGACAGGACGGTTTTAACTATGGCTACACCTTC. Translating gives CASRQDGFNYGYTF.

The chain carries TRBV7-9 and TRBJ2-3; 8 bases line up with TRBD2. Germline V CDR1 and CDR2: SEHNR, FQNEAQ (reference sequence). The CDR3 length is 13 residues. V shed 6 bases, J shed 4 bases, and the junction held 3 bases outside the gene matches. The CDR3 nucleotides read TGTGCCAGCAGATCGGGACTAGCAGATACGCAGTATTTT. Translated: CASRSGLADTQYF.

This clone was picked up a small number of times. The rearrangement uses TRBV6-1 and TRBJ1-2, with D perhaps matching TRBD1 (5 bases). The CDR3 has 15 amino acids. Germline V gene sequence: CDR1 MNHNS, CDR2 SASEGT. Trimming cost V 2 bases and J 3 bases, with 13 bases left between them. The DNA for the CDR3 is TGTGCCAGCAGTGAACGGGGCAGGAGGGACTATGGCTACACCTTC. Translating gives CASSERGRRDYGYTF.

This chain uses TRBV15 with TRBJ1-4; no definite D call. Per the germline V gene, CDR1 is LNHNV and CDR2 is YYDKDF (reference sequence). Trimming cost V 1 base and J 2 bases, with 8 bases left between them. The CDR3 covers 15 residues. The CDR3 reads CATSRVRSTNEKLFF. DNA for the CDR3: TGTGCCACCAGCAGAGTCAGGTCCACTAATGAAAAACTGTTTTTT.